This T cell receptor (beta chain) is drawn from a study of metastatic and nonmetastatic thyroid tumors. Whole-study context: Repertoire data that came from the blood and tumor or nodule tissue of malignant and benign thyroid patients were compared. Study-level points and caveats: Reportedly, malignant thyroid tumors had significantly higher TCR beta diversity than benign nodules, in blood and tumor.

Thyroid surgery was performed in patients who had received no treatment beforehand. Per the authors' pipeline: Building a distant-metastasis classifier for papillary thyroid cancer drew on CDR3 differences across clinicopathological groups. TCRdb reanalyzed the PCR reads with MiXCR. The V and J calls reflect TCRdb's pipeline rather than the authors' work. Of under 8,000 clones listed, about 30% are singletons. This clone has more than one count but fewer than ten. What it binds is unknown. CDR1 is SEHNR and CDR2 is FQNEAQ in the germline V gene (reference sequence). This CDR3 has 12 residues. V lost 2 bases, J lost 5 bases, and 7 bases lay in between.

The sequence came from a female donor with papillary thyroid cancer or a benign thyroid nodule (not recorded which). Some clones in this sample may be carry-over from other donors' samples. Sequences were obtained from adjacent normal tissue. The chain uses TRBV7-9 and TRBJ2-7; no definite D call. The CDR3 coding sequence is TGTGCCAGCAGCTTAATCCCTCACGAGCAGTACTTC. It is translated as CASSLIPHEQYF.